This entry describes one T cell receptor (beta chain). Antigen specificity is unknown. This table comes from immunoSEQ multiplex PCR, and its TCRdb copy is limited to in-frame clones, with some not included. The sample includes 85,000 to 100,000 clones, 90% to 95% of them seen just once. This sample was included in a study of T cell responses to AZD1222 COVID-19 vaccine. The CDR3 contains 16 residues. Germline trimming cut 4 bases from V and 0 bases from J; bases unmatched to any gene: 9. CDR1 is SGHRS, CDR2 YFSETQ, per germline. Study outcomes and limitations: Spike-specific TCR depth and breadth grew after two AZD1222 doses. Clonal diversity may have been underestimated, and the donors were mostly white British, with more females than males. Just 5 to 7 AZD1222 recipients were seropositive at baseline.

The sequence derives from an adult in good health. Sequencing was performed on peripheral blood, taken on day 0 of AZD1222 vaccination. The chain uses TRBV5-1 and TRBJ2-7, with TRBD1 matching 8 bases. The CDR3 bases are TGCGCCAGCAGCCCAGGGGGCATAGTGAACTCCTACGAGCAGTACTTC. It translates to CASSPGGIVNSYEQYF. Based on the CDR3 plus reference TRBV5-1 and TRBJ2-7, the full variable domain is KAGVTQTPRYLIKTRGQQVTLSCSPISGHRSVSWYQQTPGQGLQFLFEYFSETQRNKGNFPGRFSGRQFSNSRSEMNVSTLELGDSALYLCASSPGGIVNSYEQYFGPGTRLTVT.